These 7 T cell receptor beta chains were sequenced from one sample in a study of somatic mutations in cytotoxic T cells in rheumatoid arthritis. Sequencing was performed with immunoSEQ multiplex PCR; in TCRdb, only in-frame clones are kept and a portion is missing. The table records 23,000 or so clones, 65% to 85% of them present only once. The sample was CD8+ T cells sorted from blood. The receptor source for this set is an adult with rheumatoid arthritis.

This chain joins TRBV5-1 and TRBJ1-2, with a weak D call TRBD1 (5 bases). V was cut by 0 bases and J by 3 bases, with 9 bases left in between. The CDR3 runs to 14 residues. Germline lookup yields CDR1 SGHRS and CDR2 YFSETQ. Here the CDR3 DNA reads TGCGCCAGCAGCTTGGCCGAGGGGTACTATGGCTACACCTTC. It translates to CASSLAEGYYGYTF.

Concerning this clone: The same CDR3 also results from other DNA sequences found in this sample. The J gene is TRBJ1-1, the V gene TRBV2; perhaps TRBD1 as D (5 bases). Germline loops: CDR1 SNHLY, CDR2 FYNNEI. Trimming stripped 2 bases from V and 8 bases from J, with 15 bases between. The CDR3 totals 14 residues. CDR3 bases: TGTGCCAGCAGTGAAAGGGGACCCTATCGAGAAGCTTTCTTT. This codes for CASSERGPYREAFF.

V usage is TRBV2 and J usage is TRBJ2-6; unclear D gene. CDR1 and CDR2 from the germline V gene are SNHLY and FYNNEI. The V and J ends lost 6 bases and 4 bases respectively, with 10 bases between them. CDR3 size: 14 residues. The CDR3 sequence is CASRETTGANVLTF. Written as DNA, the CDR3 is TGTGCCAGCAGGGAGACGACGGGGGCCAACGTCCTGACTTTC.

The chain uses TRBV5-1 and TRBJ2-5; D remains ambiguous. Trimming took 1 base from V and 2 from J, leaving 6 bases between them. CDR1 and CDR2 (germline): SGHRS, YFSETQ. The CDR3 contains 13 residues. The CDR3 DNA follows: TGCGCCAGCAGCTTGCCGAGACAAGAGACCCAGTACTTC. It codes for CASSLPRQETQYF.

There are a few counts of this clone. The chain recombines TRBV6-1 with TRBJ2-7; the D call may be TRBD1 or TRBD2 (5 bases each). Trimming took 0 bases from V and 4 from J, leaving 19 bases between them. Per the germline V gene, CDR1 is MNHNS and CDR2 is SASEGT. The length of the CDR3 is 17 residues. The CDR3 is CASSEASGRRESYEQYF. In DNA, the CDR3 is TGTGCCAGCAGTGAAGCTTCTGGGCGCAGGGAGAGTTACGAGCAGTACTTC.

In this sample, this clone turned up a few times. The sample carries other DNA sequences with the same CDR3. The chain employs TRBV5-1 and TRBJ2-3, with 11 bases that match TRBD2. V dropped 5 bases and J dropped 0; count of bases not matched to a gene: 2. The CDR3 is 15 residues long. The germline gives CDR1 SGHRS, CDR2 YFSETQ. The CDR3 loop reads CASRRTSGSTDTQYF. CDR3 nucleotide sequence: TGCGCCAGCAGAAGGACTAGCGGGAGCACAGATACGCAGTATTTT.

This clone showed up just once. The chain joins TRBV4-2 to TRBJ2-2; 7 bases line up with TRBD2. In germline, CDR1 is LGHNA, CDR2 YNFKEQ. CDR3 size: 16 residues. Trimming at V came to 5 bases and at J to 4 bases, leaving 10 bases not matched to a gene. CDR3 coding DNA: TGTGCCAGCAGCTGGGGGGAGGGGTTGGGCACCGGGGAGCTGTTTTTT. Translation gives CASSWGEGLGTGELFF.